Included here is one T cell receptor beta chain sequence, with context. The data were taken from a study of blood T cell repertoires in COVID-19. J was trimmed by 8 bases and V by 4 bases; bases with no gene match: 9. From germline, CDR1 is KGHSY and CDR2 FQNENV. CDR3 size: 15 residues. Generated by immunoSEQ multiplex PCR, the TCRdb table keeps only in-frame clones and is missing some. The sample yields 200,000 or so clones, roughly nine tenths seen once. This clonotype was obtained from a woman between 18 and 30 years old who had recovered from COVID-19. The chain has TRBV16 and TRBJ1-4, with 8 bases lining up with TRBD1. Material: PBMCs or T cells enriched from blood (not recorded which). CDR3 sequence (DNA): TGTGCCAGCAGCCTGACCCGGGACAGGAAGGAAAAACTGTTTTTT. It translates to CASSLTRDRKEKLFF.